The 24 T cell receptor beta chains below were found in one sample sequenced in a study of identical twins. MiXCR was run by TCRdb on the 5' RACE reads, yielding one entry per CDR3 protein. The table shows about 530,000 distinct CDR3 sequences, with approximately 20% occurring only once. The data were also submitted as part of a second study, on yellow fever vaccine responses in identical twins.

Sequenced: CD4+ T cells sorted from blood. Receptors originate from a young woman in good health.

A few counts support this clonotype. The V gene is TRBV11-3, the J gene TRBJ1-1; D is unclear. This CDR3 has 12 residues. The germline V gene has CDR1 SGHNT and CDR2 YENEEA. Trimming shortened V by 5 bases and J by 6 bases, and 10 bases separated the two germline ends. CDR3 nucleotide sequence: TGTGCCAGCAGCCCCCAACCGGCTGAAGCTTTCTTT. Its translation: CASSPQPAEAFF.

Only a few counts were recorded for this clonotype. CDR3 residues: CATSDLAGGTFF. Written as DNA, the CDR3 is TGTGCCACCAGTGATTTGGCAGGGGGAACTTTCTTT. V and J are TRBV24-1 and TRBJ1-1; the match to TRBD1 covers 7 bases. Trimming took 0 bases from V and 12 from J; bases not matched to a gene: 3. The germline V gene encodes CDR1 KGHDR and CDR2 SFDVKD. The CDR3 runs to 12 residues.

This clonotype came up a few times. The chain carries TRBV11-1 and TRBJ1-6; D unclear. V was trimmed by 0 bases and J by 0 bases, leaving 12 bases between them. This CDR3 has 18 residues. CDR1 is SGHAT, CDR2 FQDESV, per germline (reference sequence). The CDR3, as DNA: TGTGCCAGCAGCTTAGCGCAACAGTTGAGCTCCTATAATTCACCCCTCCACTTT. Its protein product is CASSLAQQLSSYNSPLHF.

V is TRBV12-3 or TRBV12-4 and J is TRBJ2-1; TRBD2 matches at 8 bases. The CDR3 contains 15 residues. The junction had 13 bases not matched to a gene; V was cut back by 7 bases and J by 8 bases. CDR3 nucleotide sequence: TGTGCCAGCACCATGGGGGGACTAGATCATCATGAGCAGTTCTTC. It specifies CASTMGGLDHHEQFF.

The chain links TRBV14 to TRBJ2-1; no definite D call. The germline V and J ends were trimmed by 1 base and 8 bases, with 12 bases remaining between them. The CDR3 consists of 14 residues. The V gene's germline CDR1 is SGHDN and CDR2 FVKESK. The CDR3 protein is CASSQVGLFYEQFF. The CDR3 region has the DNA TGTGCCAGCAGCCAAGTTGGGCTCTTTTATGAGCAGTTCTTC.

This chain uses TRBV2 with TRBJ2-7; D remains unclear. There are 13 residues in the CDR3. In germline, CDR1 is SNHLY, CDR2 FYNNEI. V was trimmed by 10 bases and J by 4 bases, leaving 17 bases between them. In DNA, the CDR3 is TGTGCCACCTCCGAGACGGTGGGATACGAGCAGTACTTC. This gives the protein CATSETVGYEQYF.

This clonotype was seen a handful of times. The CDR3 nucleotides are TGTGCCAGCAGCATTAGCTGGGGACTAGCGGACACGAGCTCCTACAATGAGCAGTTCTTC. This codes for CASSISWGLADTSSYNEQFF. V and J are TRBV9 and TRBJ2-1, with 11 positions matching TRBD2. V lost 4 bases and J lost 0; bases outside the gene matches: 15. CDR3 length equals 20 residues. Per the germline V gene, CDR1 is SGDLS and CDR2 is YYNGEE.

CDR3 sequence reads: CASTPGARGYTF. The CDR3 DNA reads TGTGCCAGCACCCCTGGGGCTCGGGGCTACACCTTC. The chain carries TRBV11-2 and TRBJ1-2; D may be TRBD1 (5 bases). The CDR3 is 12 amino acids. V lost 7 bases to trimming and J lost 8 bases, with 14 bases between them. The V gene's germline CDR1 is SGHAT and CDR2 FQNNGV.

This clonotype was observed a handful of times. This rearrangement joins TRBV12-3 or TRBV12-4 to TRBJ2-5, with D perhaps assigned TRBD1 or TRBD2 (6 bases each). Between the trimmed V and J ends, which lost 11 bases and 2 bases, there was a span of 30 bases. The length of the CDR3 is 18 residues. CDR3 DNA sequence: TGTGCCTGCGGCGAGTTTGGGGGGCGCACCAAGGTTCAAGAGACCCAGTACTTC. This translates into CACGEFGGRTKVQETQYF.

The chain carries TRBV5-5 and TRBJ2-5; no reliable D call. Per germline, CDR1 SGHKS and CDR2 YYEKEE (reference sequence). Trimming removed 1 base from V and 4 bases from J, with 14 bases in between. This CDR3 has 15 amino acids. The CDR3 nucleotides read TGTGCCAGCAGCTTGAGGGCGTTGGATCGAGAGACCCAGTACTTC. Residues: CASSLRALDRETQYF.

The CDR3 loop reads CASSLGLRGSYEQYF. CDR3 bases: TGTGCCAGCAGCTTAGGGTTGCGGGGCTCCTACGAGCAGTACTTC. J is TRBJ2-7 and V is TRBV7-9, with D tentatively TRBD2 (6 bases). Germline V gene data show CDR1 as SEHNR and CDR2 as FQNEAQ (reference sequence). This CDR3 has 15 amino acids. V dropped 1 base and J dropped 0 bases, with 10 bases sitting between them.

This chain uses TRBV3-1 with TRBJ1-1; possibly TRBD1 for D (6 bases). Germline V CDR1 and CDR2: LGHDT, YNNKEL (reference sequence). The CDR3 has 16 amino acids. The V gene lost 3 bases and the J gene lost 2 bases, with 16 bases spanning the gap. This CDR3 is CASSHSGARVNTEAFF. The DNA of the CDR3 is TGTGCCAGCAGCCATTCGGGGGCGCGAGTTAACACTGAAGCTTTCTTT.

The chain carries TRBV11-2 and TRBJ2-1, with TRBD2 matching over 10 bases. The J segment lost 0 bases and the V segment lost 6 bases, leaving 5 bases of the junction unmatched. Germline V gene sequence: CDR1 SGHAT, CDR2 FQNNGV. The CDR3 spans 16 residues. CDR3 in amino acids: CASRLLAGSSYNEQFF. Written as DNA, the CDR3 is TGTGCCAGCAGACTACTAGCGGGGAGCTCCTACAATGAGCAGTTCTTC.

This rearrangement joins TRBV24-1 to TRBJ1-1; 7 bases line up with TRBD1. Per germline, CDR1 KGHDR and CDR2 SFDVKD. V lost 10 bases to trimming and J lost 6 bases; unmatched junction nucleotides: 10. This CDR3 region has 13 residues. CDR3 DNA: TGTGCCACTAGGAGTCAGGGGGGTCCTGAAGCTTTCTTT. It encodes CATRSQGGPEAFF.

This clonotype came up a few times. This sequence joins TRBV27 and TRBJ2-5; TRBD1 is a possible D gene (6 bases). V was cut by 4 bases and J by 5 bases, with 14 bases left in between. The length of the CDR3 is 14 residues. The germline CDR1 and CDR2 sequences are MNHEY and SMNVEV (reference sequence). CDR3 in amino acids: CASSSLTGRETQYF. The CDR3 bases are TGTGCCAGCAGTTCACTTACAGGGCGTGAGACCCAGTACTTC.

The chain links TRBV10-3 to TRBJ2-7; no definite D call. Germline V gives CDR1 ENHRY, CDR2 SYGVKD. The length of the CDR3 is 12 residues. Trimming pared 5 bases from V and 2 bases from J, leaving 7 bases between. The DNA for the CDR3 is TGTGCCATCAGTCCCGACACCTACGAGCAGTACGTC. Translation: CAISPDTYEQYV.

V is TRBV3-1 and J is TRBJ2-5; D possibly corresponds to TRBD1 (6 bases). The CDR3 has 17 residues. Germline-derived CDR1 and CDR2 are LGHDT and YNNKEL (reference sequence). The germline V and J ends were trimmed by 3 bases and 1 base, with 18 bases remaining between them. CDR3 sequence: CASSHLGAGVPQETQYF. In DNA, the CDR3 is TGTGCCAGCAGCCACCTGGGGGCTGGGGTCCCCCAAGAGACCCAGTACTTC.

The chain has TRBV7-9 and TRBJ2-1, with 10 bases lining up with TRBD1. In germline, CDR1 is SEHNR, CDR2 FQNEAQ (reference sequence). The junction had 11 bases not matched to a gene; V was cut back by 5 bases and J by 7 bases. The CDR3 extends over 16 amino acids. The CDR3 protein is CASSPRVTGGRNEQFF. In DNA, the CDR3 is TGTGCCAGCAGCCCTAGGGTGACAGGGGGCAGAAATGAGCAGTTCTTC.

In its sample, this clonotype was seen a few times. The DNA for the CDR3 is TGCAGTGCCAACCGAGACAGGAGCTCCTACGAGCAGTACTTC. The encoded protein is CSANRDRSSYEQYF. The V call is TRBV20-1, the J call TRBJ2-7, with D possibly matching TRBD1 (6 bases). Trimming removed 6 bases from V and 0 bases from J, with 15 bases in between. This CDR3 spans 14 amino acids. CDR1 and CDR2 (germline): DFQATT, SNEGSKA (reference sequence).

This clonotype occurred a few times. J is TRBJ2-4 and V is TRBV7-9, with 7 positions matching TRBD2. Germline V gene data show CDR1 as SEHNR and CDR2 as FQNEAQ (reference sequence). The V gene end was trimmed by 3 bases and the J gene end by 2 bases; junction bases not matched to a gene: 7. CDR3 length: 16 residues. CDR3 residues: CASSLEGGMTKNIQYF. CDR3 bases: TGTGCCAGCAGCTTGGAGGGAGGGATGACCAAAAACATTCAGTACTTC.

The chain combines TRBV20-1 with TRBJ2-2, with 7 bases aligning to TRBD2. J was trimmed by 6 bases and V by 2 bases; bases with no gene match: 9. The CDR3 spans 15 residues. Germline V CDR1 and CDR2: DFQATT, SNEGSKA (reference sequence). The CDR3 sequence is CSARPGTKGSGELFF. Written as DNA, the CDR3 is TGCAGTGCTAGACCCGGGACTAAGGGGTCCGGGGAGCTGTTTTTT.

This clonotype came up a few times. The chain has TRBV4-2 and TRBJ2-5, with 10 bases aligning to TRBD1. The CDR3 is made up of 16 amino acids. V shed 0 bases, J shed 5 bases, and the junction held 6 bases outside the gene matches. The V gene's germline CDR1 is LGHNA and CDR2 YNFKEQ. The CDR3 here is CASSQEGDRGFETQYF. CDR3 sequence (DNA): TGTGCCAGCAGCCAAGAAGGGGACAGGGGTTTCGAGACCCAGTACTTC.

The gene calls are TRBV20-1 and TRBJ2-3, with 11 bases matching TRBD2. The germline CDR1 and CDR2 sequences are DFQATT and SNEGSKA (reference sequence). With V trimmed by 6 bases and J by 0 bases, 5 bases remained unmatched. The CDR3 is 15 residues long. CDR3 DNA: TGCAGTGCATTATTAGCGGGAGGGAGCACAGATACGCAGTATTTT. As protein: CSALLAGGSTDTQYF.

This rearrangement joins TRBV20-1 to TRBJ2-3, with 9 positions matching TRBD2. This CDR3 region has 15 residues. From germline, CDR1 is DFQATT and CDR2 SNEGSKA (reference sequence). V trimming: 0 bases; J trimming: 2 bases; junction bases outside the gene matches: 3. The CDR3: CSARDRLADTDTQYF. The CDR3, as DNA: TGCAGTGCTAGAGATCGACTAGCGGACACAGATACGCAGTATTTT.